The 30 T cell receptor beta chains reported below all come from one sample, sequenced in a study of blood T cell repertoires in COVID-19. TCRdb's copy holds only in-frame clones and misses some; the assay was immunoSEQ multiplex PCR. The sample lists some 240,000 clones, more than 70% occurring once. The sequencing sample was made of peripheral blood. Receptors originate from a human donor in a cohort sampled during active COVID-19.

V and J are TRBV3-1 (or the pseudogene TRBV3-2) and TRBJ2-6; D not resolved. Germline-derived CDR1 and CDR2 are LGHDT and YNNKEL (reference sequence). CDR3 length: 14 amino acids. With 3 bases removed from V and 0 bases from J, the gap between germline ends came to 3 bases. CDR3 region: CASSHLSGANVLTF. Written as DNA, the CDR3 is TGTGCCAGCAGCCACCTCTCTGGGGCCAACGTCCTGACTTTC.

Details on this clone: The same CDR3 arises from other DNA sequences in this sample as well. CDR3 sequence reads: CASSIGTTYEQYF. The DNA of the CDR3 is TGTGCCAGTAGTATCGGTACCACCTACGAGCAGTACTTC. The chain has TRBV19 and TRBJ2-7; D is unclear. CDR3 length equals 13 residues. The ends were cut back, 3 bases at V and 2 bases at J, with 8 bases in the middle. The germline V gene encodes CDR1 LNHDA and CDR2 SQIVND (reference sequence).

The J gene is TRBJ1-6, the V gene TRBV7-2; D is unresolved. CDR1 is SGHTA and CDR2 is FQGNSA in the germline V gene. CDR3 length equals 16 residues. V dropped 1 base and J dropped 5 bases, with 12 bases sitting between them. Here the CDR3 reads CASSLEWLRDNSPLHF. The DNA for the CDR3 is TGTGCCAGCAGCTTAGAGTGGCTTCGGGATAATTCACCCCTCCACTTT.

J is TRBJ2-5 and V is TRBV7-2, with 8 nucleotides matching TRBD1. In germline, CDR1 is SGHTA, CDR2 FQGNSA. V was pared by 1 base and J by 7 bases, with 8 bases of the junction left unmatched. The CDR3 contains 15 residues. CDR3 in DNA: TGTGCCAGCAGCTTAGGCCCTCAGGGGGCTGCGACCCAGTACTTC. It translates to CASSLGPQGAATQYF.

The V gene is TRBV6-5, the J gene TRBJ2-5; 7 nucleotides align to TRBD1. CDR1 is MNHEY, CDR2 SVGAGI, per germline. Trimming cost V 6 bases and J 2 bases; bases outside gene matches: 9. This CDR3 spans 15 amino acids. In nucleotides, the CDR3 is TGTGCCAGCAGCCCAGGGGGACAAATACAAGAGACCCAGTACTTC. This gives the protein CASSPGGQIQETQYF.

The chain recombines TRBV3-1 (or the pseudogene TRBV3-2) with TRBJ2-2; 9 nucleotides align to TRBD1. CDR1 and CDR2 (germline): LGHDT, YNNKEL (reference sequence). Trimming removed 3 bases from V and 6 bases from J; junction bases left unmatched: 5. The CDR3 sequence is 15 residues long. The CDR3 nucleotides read TGTGCCAGCAGCCAGACAGGGGGAAGGGCCGGGGAGCTGTTTTTT. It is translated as CASSQTGGRAGELFF.

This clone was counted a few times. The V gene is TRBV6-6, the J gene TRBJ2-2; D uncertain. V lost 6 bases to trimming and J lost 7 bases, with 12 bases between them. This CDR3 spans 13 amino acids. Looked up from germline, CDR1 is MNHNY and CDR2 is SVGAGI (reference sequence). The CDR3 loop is CASSPDFNGELFF. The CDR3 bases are TGTGCCAGCAGCCCTGACTTTAACGGGGAGCTGTTTTTT.

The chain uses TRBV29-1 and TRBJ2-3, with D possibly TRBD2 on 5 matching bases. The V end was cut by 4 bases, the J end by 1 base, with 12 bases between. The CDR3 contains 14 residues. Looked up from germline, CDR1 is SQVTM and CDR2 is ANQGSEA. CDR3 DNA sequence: TGCAGCGTTGCGGCTAGCCTGGGCACAGATACGCAGTATTTT. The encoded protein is CSVAASLGTDTQYF.

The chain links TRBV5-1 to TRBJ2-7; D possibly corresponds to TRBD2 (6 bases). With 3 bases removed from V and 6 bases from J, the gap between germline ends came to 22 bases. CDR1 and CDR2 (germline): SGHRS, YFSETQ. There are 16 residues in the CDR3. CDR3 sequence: CASSSVGGPRRPEQYF. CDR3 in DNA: TGCGCCAGCAGCTCTGTCGGAGGGCCTCGGCGACCCGAGCAGTACTTC.

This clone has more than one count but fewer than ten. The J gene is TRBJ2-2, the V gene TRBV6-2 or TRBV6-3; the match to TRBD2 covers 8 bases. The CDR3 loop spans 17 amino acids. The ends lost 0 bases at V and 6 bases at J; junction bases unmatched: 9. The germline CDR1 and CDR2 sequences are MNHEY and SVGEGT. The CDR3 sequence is CASSYSSGGTLAGELFF. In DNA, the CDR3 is TGTGCCAGCAGTTACTCATCGGGAGGGACTTTAGCCGGGGAGCTGTTTTTT.

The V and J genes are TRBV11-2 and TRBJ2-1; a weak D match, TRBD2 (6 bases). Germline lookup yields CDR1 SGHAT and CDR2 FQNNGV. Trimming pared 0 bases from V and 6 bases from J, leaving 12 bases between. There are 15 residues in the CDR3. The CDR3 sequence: CASSLEPGVRNEQFF. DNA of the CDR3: TGTGCCAGCAGCTTAGAGCCGGGGGTCCGCAATGAGCAGTTCTTC.

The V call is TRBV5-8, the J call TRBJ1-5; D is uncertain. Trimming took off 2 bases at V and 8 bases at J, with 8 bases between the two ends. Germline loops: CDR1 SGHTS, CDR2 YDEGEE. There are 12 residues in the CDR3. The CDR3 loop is CASSFQEEPQHF. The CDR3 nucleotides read TGTGCCAGCAGCTTCCAGGAGGAGCCCCAGCATTTT.

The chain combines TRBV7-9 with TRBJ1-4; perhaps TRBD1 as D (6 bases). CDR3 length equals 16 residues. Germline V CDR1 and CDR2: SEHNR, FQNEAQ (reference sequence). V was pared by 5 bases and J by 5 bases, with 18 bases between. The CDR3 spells CASSPRRGQVNEKLFF. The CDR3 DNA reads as TGTGCCAGCAGCCCTAGACGGGGACAAGTCAATGAAAAACTGTTTTTT.

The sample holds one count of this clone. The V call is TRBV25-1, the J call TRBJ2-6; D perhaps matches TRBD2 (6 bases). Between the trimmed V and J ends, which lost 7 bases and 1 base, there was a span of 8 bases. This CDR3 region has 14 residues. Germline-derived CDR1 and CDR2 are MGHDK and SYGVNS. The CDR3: CASNAGSGANVLTF. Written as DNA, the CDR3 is TGTGCCAGCAACGCGGGGTCTGGGGCCAACGTCCTGACTTTC.

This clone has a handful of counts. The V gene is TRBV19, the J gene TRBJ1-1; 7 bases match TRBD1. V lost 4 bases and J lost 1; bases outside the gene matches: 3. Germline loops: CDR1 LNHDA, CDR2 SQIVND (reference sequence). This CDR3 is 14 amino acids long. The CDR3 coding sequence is TGTGCCAGTAGTAGGGGACAGTGGAACACTGAAGCTTTCTTT. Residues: CASSRGQWNTEAFF.

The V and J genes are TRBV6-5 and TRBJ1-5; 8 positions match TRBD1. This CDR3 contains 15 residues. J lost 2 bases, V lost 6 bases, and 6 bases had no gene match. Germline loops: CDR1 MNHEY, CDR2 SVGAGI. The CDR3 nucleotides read TGTGCCAGCAGGATACAGGGGGTCGGCAATCAGCCCCAGCATTTT. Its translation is CASRIQGVGNQPQHF.

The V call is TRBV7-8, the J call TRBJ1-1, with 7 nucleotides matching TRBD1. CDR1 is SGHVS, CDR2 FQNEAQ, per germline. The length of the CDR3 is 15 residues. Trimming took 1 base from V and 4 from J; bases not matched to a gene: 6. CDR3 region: CASSLGRQGGTEAFF. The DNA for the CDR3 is TGTGCCAGCAGCTTAGGTAGACAGGGAGGCACTGAAGCTTTCTTT.

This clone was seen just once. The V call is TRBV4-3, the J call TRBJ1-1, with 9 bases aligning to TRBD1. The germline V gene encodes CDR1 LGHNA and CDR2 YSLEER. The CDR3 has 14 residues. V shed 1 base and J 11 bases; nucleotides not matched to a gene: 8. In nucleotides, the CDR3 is TGCGCCAGCAGCCAAGCGGGACAGGGTTTTGGGGCTTTCTTT. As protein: CASSQAGQGFGAFF.

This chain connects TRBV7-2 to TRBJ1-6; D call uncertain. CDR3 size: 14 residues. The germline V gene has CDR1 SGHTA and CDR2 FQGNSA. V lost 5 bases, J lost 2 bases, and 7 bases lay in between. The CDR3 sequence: CASSVRAYNSPLHF. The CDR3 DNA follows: TGTGCCAGCAGCGTCCGGGCCTATAATTCACCCCTCCACTTT.

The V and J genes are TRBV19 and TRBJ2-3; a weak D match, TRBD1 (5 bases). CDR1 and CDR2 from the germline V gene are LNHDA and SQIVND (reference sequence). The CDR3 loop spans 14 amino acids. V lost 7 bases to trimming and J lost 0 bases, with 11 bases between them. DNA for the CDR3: TGTGCCAGTACCCCCAGGGCCAGCACAGATACGCAGTATTTT. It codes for CASTPRASTDTQYF. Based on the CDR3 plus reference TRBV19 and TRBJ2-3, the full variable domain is DGGITQSPKYLFRKEGQNVTLSCEQNLNHDAMYWYRQDPGQGLRLIYYSQIVNDFQKGDIAEGYSVSREKKESFPLTVTSAQKNPTAFYLCASTPRASTDTQYFGPGTRLTVL.

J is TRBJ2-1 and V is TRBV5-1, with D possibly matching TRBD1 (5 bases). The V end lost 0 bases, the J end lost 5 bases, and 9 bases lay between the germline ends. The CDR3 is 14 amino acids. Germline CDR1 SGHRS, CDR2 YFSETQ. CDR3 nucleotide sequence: TGCGCCAGCAGCTTGGTAGGGGCCCACAATGAGCAGTTCTTC. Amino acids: CASSLVGAHNEQFF.

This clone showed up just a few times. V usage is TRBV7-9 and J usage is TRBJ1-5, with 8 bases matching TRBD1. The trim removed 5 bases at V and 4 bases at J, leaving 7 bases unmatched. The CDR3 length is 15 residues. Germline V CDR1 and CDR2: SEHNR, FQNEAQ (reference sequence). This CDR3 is CASSQTGDGNQPQHF. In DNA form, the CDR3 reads TGTGCCAGCAGCCAGACAGGGGATGGGAATCAGCCCCAGCATTTT.

Here the CDR3 DNA reads TGTGCCAGCAGCGACAGCGTAGACTTAAAGTTAGGTGCCTCTACTGAAGCTTTCTTT. Translation gives CASSDSVDLKLGASTEAFF. V and J are TRBV7-9 and TRBJ1-1; TRBD1 is a possible D gene (5 bases). This CDR3 has 19 residues. Germline CDR1 is SEHNR and CDR2 is FQNEAQ (reference sequence). V was pared by 5 bases and J by 5 bases, with 30 bases between.

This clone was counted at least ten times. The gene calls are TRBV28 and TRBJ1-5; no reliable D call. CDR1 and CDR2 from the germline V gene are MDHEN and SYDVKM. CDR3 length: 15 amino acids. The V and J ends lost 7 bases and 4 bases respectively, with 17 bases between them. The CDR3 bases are TGTGCCAGCACCCTGGGAGGGCGCAATAATCAGCCCCAGCATTTT. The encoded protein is CASTLGGRNNQPQHF.

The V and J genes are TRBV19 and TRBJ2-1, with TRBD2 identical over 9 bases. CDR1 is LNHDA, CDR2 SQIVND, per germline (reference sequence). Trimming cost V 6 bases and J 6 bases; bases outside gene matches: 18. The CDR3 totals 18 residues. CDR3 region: CASRQVIHSGSSLNEQFF. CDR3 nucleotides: TGTGCCAGTAGGCAGGTCATTCATAGCGGGAGCAGCCTCAATGAGCAGTTCTTC. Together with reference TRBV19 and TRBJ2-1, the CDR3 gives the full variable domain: DGGITQSPKYLFRKEGQNVTLSCEQNLNHDAMYWYRQDPGQGLRLIYYSQIVNDFQKGDIAEGYSVSREKKESFPLTVTSAQKNPTAFYLCASRQVIHSGSSLNEQFFGPGTRLTVL.

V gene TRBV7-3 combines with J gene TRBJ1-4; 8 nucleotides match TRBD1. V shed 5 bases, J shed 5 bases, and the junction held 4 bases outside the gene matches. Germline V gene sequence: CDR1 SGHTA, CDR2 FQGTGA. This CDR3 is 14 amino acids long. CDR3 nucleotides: TGTGCCAGCAGCCTGGACAGGGCGAATGAAAAACTGTTTTTT. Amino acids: CASSLDRANEKLFF. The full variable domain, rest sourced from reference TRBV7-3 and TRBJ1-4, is GAGVSQTPSNKVTEKGKYVELRCDPISGHTALYWYRQSLGQGPEFLIYFQGTGAADDSGLPNDRFFAVRPEGSVSTLKIQRTERGDSAVYLCASSLDRANEKLFFGSGTQLSVL.

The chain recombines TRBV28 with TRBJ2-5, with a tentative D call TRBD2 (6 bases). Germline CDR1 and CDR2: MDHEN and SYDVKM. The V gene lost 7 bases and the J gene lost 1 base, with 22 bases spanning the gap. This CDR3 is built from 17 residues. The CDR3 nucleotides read TGTGCCAGCAATAATCTTATGGGCGGAGGGACCCAAGAGACCCAGTACTTC. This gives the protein CASNNLMGGGTQETQYF.

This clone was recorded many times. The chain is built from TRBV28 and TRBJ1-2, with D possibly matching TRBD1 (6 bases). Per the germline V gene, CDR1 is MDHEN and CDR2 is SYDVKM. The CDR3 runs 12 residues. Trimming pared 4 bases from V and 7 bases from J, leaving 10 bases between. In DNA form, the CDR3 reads TGTGCCAGCAGTTCGACAGGATTTGGCTACACCTTC. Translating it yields CASSSTGFGYTF.

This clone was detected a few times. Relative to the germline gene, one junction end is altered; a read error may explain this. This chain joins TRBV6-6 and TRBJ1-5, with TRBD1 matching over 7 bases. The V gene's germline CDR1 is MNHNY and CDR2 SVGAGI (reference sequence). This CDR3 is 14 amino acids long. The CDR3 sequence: CASSGTESTQPQHF. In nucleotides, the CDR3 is TGTGCCAGCAGTGGGACAGAAAGCACTCAGCCCCAGCATTTT.

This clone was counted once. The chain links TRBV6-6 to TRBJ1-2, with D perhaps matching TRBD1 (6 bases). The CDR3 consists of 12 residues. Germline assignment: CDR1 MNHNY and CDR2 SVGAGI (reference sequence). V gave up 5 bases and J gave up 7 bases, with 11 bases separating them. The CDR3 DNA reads TGTGCCAGCAGTCAGACAGGCCCTGGCTACACCTTC. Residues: CASSQTGPGYTF.